This T cell receptor (beta chain) was identified during a study of cytomegalovirus exposure and HLA in healthy donors. The study, taken as a whole, reports: In vitro confirmation showed three CMV-associated chains to be CMV antigen specific. 87-base-pair reads could not separate some V segments, including TRBV6-2 and TRBV6-3.

With regard to this clone: Its antigen is not identified. A junction boundary mismatches the germline segment, possibly from a read error.

60 Vbeta and 13 Jbeta primers were used in PCR. The repertoire was sequenced with immunoSEQ multiplex PCR; TCRdb's copy has only in-frame clones and lacks some. The sample has fewer than 85,000 clones, about 79% seen once. The germline V gene has CDR1 SGHVS and CDR2 FQNEAQ. CDR3 size: 17 residues. The rearrangement joins TRBV7-8 to TRBJ2-5; 10 positions match TRBD2. Input material: PBMCs. The clonotype was recovered from a male donor in good health and CMV-seropositive. CDR3 protein: CASSGGLAASWGEAQYF. The CDR3, as DNA: TGTGCCAGCAGCGGTGGACTAGCGGCCTCGTGGGGAGAGGCCCAGTACTTC.